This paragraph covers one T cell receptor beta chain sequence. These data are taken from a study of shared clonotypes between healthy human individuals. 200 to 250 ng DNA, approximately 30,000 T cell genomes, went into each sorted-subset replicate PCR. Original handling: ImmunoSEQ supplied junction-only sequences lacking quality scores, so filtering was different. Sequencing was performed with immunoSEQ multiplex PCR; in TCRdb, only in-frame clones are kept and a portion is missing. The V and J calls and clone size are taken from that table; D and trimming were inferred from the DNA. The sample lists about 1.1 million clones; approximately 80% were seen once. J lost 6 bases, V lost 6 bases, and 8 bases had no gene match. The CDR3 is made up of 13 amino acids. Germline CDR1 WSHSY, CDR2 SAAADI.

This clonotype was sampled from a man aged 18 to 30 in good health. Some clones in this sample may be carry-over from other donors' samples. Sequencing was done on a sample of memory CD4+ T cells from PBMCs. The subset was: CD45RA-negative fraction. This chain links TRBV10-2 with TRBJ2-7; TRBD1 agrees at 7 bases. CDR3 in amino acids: CASSPTGNGEQYF. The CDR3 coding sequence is TGCGCCAGCAGCCCGACAGGGAACGGCGAGCAGTACTTC.